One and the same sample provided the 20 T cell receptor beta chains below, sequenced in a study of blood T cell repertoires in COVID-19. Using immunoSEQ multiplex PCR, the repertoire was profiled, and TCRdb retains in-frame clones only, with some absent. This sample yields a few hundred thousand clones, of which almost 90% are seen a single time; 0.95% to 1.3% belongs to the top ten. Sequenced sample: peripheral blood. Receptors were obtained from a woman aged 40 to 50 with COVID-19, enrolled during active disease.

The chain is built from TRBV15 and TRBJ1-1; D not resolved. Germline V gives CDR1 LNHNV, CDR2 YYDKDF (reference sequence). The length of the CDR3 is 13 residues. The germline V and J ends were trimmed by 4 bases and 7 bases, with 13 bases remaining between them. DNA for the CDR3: TGTGCCACCAGCAAAGAGGAGATTTTTGAAGCTTTCTTT. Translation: CATSKEEIFEAFF.

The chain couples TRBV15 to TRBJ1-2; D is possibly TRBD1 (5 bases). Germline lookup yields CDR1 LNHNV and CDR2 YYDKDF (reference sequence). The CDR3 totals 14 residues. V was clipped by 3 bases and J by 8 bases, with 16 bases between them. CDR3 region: CATSRETESLGYTF. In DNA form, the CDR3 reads TGTGCCACCAGCAGGGAGACAGAGTCTTTGGGCTACACCTTC. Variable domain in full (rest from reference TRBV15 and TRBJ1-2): DAMVIQNPRYQVTQFGKPVTLSCSQTLNHNVMYWYQQKSSQAPKLLFHYYDKDFNNEADTPDNFQSRRPNTSFCFLDIRSPGLGDTAMYLCATSRETESLGYTFGSGTRLTVV.

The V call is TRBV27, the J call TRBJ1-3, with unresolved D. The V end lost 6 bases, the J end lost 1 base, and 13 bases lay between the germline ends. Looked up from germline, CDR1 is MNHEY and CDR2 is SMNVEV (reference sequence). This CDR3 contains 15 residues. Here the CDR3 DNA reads TGTGCCAGCAGGGAACAGCAATATTCTGGAAACACCATATATTTT. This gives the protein CASREQQYSGNTIYF.

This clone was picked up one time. Here the CDR3 reads CATSEGWDLPQHF. The CDR3 bases are TGTGCCACCAGTGAGGGATGGGACTTACCCCAGCATTTT. The chain uses TRBV24-1 and TRBJ1-5, with a weak D call TRBD1 (5 bases). Germline loops: CDR1 KGHDR, CDR2 SFDVKD. CDR3 length equals 13 residues. Trimming took off 4 bases at V and 10 bases at J, with 13 bases between the two ends.

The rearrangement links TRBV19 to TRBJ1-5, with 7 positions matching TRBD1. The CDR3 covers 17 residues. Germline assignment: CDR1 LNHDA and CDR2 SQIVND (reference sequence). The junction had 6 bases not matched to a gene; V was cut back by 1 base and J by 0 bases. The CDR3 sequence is CASSIGWTGDSNQPQHF. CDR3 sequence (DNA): TGTGCCAGTAGTATAGGGTGGACAGGCGATAGCAATCAGCCCCAGCATTTT.

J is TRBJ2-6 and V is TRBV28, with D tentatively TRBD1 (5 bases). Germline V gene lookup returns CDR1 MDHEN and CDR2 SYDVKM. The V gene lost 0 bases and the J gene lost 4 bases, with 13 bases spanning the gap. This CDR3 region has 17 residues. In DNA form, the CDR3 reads TGTGCCAGCAGTTTATGGGGCAGGGCGGCGGGGGCCAACGTCCTGACTTTC. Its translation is CASSLWGRAAGANVLTF.

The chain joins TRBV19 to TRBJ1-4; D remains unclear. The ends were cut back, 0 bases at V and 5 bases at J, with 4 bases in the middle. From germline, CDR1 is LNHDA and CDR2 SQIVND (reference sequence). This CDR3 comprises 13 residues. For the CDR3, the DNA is TGTGCCAGTAGTATAGATCGGAATGAAAAACTGTTTTTT. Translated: CASSIDRNEKLFF.

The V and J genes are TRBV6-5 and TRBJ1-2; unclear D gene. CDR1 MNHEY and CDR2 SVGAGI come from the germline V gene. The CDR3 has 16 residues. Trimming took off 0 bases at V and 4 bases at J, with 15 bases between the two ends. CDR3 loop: CASSYSFRPSSYGYTF. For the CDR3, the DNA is TGTGCCAGCAGTTACTCATTCAGACCGTCTAGCTATGGCTACACCTTC.

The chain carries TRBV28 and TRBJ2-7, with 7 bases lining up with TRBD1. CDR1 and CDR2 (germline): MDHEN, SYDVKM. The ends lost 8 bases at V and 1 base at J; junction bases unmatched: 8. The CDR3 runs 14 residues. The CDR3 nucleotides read TGTGCCAGCCGTAAAGGGGGCGCTTCCTACGAGCAGTACTTC. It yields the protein CASRKGGASYEQYF.

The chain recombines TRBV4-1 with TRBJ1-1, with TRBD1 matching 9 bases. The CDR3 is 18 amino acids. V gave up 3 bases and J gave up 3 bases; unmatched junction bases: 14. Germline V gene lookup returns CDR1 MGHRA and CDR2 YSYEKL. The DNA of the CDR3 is TGCGCCAGCAGCCAGGCTCTCGGGACAGGGCAGGTCGACACTGAAGCTTTCTTT. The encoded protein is CASSQALGTGQVDTEAFF.

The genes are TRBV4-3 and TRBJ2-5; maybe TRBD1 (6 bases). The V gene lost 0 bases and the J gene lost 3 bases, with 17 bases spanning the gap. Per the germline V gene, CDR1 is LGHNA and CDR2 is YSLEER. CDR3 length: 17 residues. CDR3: CASSQDNLLAGEETQYF. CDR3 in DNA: TGCGCCAGCAGCCAAGATAATCTGTTGGCAGGGGAAGAGACCCAGTACTTC.

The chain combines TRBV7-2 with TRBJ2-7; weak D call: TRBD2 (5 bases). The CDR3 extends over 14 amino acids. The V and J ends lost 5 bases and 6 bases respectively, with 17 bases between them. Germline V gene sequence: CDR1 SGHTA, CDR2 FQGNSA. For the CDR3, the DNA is TGTGCCAGCAGCCCCCTCCAGGCTAGCCGCGAGCAGTACTTC. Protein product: CASSPLQASREQYF.

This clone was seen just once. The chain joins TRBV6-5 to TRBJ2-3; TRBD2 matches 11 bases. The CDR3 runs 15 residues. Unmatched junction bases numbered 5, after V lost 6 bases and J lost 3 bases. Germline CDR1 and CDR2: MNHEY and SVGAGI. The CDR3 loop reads CASRMTSGTTDTQYF. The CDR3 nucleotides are TGTGCCAGCAGGATGACTAGCGGGACTACAGATACGCAGTATTTT.

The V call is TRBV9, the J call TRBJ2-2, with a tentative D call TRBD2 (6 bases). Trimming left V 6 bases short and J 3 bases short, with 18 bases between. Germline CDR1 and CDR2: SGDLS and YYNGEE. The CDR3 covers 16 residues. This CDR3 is CASTPLGGGDTGELFF. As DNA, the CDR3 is TGTGCCAGCACCCCGCTGGGAGGCGGGGACACCGGGGAGCTGTTTTTT.

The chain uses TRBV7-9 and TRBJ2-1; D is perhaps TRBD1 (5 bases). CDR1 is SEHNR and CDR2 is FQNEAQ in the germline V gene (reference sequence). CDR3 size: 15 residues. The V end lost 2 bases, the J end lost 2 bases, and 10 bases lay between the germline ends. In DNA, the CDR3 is TGTGCCAGCAGCTTAATGGCAGGGCCCTACAATGAGCAGTTCTTC. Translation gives CASSLMAGPYNEQFF.

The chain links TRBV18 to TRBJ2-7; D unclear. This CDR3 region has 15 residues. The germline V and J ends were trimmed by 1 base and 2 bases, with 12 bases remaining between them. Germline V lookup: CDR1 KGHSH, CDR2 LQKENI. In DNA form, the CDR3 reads TGTGCCAGCTCACCACTTCCAGGTAACCCCTACGAGCAGTACTTC. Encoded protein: CASSPLPGNPYEQYF.

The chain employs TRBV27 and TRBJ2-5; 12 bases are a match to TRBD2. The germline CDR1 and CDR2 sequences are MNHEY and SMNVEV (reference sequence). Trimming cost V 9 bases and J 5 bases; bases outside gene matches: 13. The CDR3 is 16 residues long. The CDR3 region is CASFPRASGRGETQYF. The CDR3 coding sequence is TGTGCCAGTTTCCCCCGGGCTAGCGGGAGGGGGGAGACCCAGTACTTC.

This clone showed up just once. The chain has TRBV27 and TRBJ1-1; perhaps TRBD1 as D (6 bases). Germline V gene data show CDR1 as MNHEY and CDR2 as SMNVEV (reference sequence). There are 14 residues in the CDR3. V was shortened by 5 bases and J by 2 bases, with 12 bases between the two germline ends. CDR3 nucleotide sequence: TGTGCCAGCAGTATGACAGGCCTTAACACTGAAGCTTTCTTT. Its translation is CASSMTGLNTEAFF.

This CDR3 is CASSYSKTDVGYTF. Here the CDR3 DNA reads TGTGCCAGCAGTTACTCGAAGACAGATGTCGGCTACACCTTC. The gene calls are TRBV6-2 or TRBV6-3 and TRBJ1-2; weak D call: TRBD1 (5 bases). This CDR3 spans 14 amino acids. V gave up 0 bases and J gave up 8 bases, with 13 bases separating them. The germline V gene has CDR1 MNHEY and CDR2 SVGEGT.

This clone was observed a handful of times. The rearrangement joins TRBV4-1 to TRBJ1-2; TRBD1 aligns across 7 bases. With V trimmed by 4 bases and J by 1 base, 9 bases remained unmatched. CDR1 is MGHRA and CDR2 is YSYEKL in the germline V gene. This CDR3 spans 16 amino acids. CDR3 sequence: CASSPVRDRLNYGYTF. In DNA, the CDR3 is TGCGCCAGCAGCCCAGTCCGGGACAGACTTAACTATGGCTACACCTTC.